These 27 T cell receptor beta chains were sequenced from one sample in a study of OX40 agonist ivuxolimab in advanced cancers. Clones were sequenced by immunoSEQ multiplex PCR, and TCRdb holds only the in-frame ones, with some missing. The sample shows around 94,000 clones, under 95% of them seen only once. This specimen was CD4+ or CD8+ T cells sorted from blood, taken in a trial of the OX40 agonist ivuxolimab. The receptors here all came from an adult with an advanced solid tumor such as melanoma, head and neck, liver or kidney cancer.

The chain recombines TRBV9 with TRBJ2-1, with TRBD2 identical over 9 bases. With V trimmed by 3 bases and J by 7 bases, 5 bases remained unmatched. The CDR3 has 14 residues. Germline CDR1 and CDR2: SGDLS and YYNGEE. CDR3 nucleotides: TGTGCCAGCAGCGCCCGACTAGCGGTTAATGAGCAGTTCTTC. Protein product: CASSARLAVNEQFF.

The rearrangement uses TRBV6-6 and TRBJ2-5, with D perhaps TRBD1 or TRBD2 (5 bases each). Per the germline V gene, CDR1 is MNHNY and CDR2 is SVGAGI (reference sequence). The CDR3 contains 12 residues. The V end was cut by 8 bases, the J end by 2 bases, with 9 bases between. CDR3 nucleotides: TGTGCCAGCCGTGGGGGACAAGAGACCCAGTACTTC. This codes for CASRGGQETQYF.

A remark on this clone: The junction shows a germline mismatch at one end, possibly a read error. The rearrangement joins TRBV15 to TRBJ1-4; 8 bases fit TRBD1. In germline, CDR1 is LNHNV, CDR2 YYDKDF (reference sequence). This CDR3 contains 16 residues. The CDR3, as DNA: TGTGCCGCCAGCTACTTACAGGGGGCAACTAATGAAAAACTGTTTTTT. Residues: CAASYLQGATNEKLFF.

The table lists this clone with a few counts. The sample contains more than one DNA sequence encoding this CDR3. This CDR3 reads CASSRPPYEQYF. The CDR3 region has the DNA TGTGCCAGCAGCCGCCCTCCCTACGAGCAGTACTTC. The chain joins TRBV7-9 to TRBJ2-7; unclear D gene. Trimming pared 5 bases from V and 2 bases from J, leaving 7 bases between. The length of the CDR3 is 12 residues. Germline V lookup: CDR1 SEHNR, CDR2 FQNEAQ (reference sequence).

The chain couples TRBV6-5 to TRBJ1-1; TRBD1 aligns across 7 bases. Trimming removed 8 bases from V and 11 bases from J; junction bases left unmatched: 8. CDR3 length: 11 residues. The germline gives CDR1 MNHEY, CDR2 SVGAGI. The CDR3 is CASYYPGQAFF. In nucleotides, the CDR3 is TGTGCCAGCTACTACCCGGGACAGGCTTTCTTT.

The rearrangement links TRBV6-1 to TRBJ2-7, with 7 bases aligning to TRBD1. The length of the CDR3 is 15 residues. Looked up from germline, CDR1 is MNHNS and CDR2 is SASEGT. Unmatched junction bases numbered 6, after V lost 2 bases and J lost 2 bases. The CDR3 region has the DNA TGTGCCAGCAGTGAATCCGACAGGGCACCCTACGAGCAGTACTTC. Translation: CASSESDRAPYEQYF.

V usage is TRBV4-2 and J usage is TRBJ2-1, with TRBD2 matching over 8 bases. The CDR3 totals 16 residues. Trimming cost V 6 bases and J 6 bases; bases outside gene matches: 13. CDR1 is LGHNA, CDR2 YNFKEQ, per germline. The DNA of the CDR3 is TGTGCCAGCAGTCCGATCGGGACTAGGCCCTCCAATGAGCAGTTCTTC. Its translation: CASSPIGTRPSNEQFF.

As to this clone: At one boundary the junction diverges from the germline segment, which might be a read error. J is TRBJ2-7 and V is TRBV5-1; 13 bases align to TRBD2. This CDR3 comprises 16 residues. Germline V gives CDR1 SGHRS, CDR2 YFSETQ. CDR3 residues: CASSLTSGRASHEQYF. The CDR3 nucleotides read TGCGCCAGCAGCTTGACTAGCGGGAGGGCCTCCCACGAGCAGTACTTC.

This chain links TRBV7-9 with TRBJ1-6; D may be TRBD1 (6 bases). Germline values: CDR1 SEHNR, CDR2 FQNEAQ (reference sequence). There are 14 residues in the CDR3. The V gene lost 8 bases and the J gene lost 7 bases, with 15 bases spanning the gap. CDR3 sequence: CASYSGAGNSPLHF. The CDR3 DNA is TGTGCCAGCTATTCGGGGGCGGGAAATTCACCCCTCCACTTT.

This clone was detected only once. The V gene is TRBV5-1, the J gene TRBJ1-1; unclear D gene. V was pared by 0 bases and J by 4 bases, with 7 bases between. Per the germline V gene, CDR1 is SGHRS and CDR2 is YFSETQ. The CDR3 consists of 13 residues. Here the CDR3 DNA reads TGCGCCAGCAGCTTGGGTATGGGCACTGAAGCTTTCTTT. It encodes CASSLGMGTEAFF.

The chain combines TRBV7-2 with TRBJ2-4; tentative D call: TRBD1 (6 bases). Trimming pared 1 base from V and 6 bases from J, leaving 10 bases between. Germline-derived CDR1 and CDR2 are SGHTA and FQGNSA. The CDR3 runs to 14 residues. The CDR3 sequence is CASSLDRAGNIQYF. The DNA of the CDR3 is TGTGCCAGCAGCTTAGACAGGGCGGGAAACATTCAGTACTTC.

V gene TRBV30 combines with J gene TRBJ1-2, with a weak D call TRBD1 (6 bases). V was pared by 2 bases and J by 5 bases, with 18 bases between. Looked up from germline, CDR1 is GTSNPN and CDR2 is SVGIG (reference sequence). The CDR3 totals 15 residues. CDR3 nucleotide sequence: TGTGCCTGGAGTATTACAGGGCGAAGTTGGTATGGCTACACCTTC. This gives the protein CAWSITGRSWYGYTF. The entire variable domain, with the rest obtained from reference TRBV30 and TRBJ1-2, is as follows: SQTIHQWPATLVQPVGSPLSLECTVEGTSNPNLYWYRQAAGRGLQLLFYSVGIGQISSEVPQNLSASRPQDRQFILSSKKLLLSDSGFYLCAWSITGRSWYGYTFGSGTRLTVV.

The J gene is TRBJ1-1, the V gene TRBV9; TRBD1 is a possible D gene (5 bases). The CDR3 runs to 13 residues. V shed 0 bases and J shed 4 bases, with 7 bases lying between them. The germline V gene encodes CDR1 SGDLS and CDR2 YYNGEE. The CDR3 loop reads CASSVAGLTEAFF. The CDR3 DNA reads TGTGCCAGCAGCGTAGCGGGGCTCACTGAAGCTTTCTTT.

The chain recombines TRBV18 with TRBJ2-1; possibly TRBD1 for D (5 bases). V was shortened by 6 bases and J by 0 bases, with 18 bases between the two germline ends. This CDR3 spans 17 amino acids. Germline V lookup: CDR1 KGHSH, CDR2 LQKENI. The CDR3: CASSWVGRLSSYNEQFF. The DNA for the CDR3 is TGTGCCAGCTCCTGGGTGGGGCGGCTTAGCTCCTACAATGAGCAGTTCTTC.

V gene TRBV2 combines with J gene TRBJ1-3; no firm D call. Germline V gene data show CDR1 as SNHLY and CDR2 as FYNNEI. The CDR3 sequence is 16 residues long. V gave up 6 bases and J gave up 1 base, with 16 bases separating them. The CDR3 sequence: CASSADMAGSGNTIYF. The CDR3 nucleotides are TGTGCCAGCAGCGCTGACATGGCGGGGTCTGGAAACACCATATATTTT. Drawing the rest from reference TRBV2 and TRBJ1-3, the complete variable domain is EPEVTQTPSHQVTQMGQEVILRCVPISNHLYFYWYRQILGQKVEFLVSFYNNEISEKSEIFDDQFSVERPDGSNFTLKIRSTKLEDSAMYFCASSADMAGSGNTIYFGEGSWLTVV.

On this clone: Other DNA sequences from this sample encode an identical CDR3 as well. V gene TRBV30 combines with J gene TRBJ1-2; no clear D gene. The CDR3 runs to 13 residues. V lost 1 base and J 4 bases, leaving 10 bases between the germline ends. CDR1 is GTSNPN, CDR2 SVGIG, per germline (reference sequence). CDR3: CAWSGGRLYGYTF. Written as DNA, the CDR3 is TGTGCCTGGAGTGGAGGACGGCTCTATGGCTACACCTTC.

The V call is TRBV7-2, the J call TRBJ1-1, with a tentative D call TRBD1 (5 bases). V was cut by 5 bases and J by 10 bases, with 17 bases left in between. Germline CDR1 reads SGHTA; CDR2 reads FQGNSA. The CDR3 spans 13 residues. The CDR3 here is CASSHQGTDGAFF. DNA of the CDR3: TGTGCCAGCAGCCATCAGGGTACGGATGGAGCTTTCTTT.

The gene calls are TRBV28 and TRBJ1-5; 7 bases agree with TRBD1. CDR1 is MDHEN, CDR2 SYDVKM, per germline. The CDR3 spans 15 residues. Germline trimming cut 2 bases from V and 4 bases from J; bases unmatched to any gene: 5. This chain's CDR3 is CASSLNRGPNQPQHF. In nucleotides, the CDR3 is TGTGCCAGCAGTTTAAACAGGGGCCCTAATCAGCCCCAGCATTTT.

The chain combines TRBV6-5 with TRBJ1-2; D is unresolved. V dropped 4 bases and J dropped 10 bases, with 16 bases sitting between them. The CDR3 totals 13 residues. Germline CDR1 is MNHEY and CDR2 is SVGAGI. This CDR3 reads CASSSEIHGVYTF. The CDR3 coding sequence is TGTGCCAGCAGTTCAGAGATTCACGGCGTCTACACCTTC.

The rearrangement links TRBV11-3 to TRBJ2-1; D ambiguous. V was cut by 1 base and J by 6 bases, with 7 bases left in between. Germline V lookup: CDR1 SGHNT, CDR2 YENEEA. The CDR3 contains 13 residues. CDR3 bases: TGTGCCAGCAGCTTAGGACGGGCCAATGAGCAGTTCTTC. This gives the protein CASSLGRANEQFF.

The chain uses TRBV28 and TRBJ2-7, with TRBD1 matching 7 bases. CDR1 is MDHEN, CDR2 SYDVKM, per germline. The junction had 23 bases not matched to a gene; V was cut back by 10 bases and J by 2 bases. The CDR3 is 18 residues long. The chain's CDR3 is CATETSFSARGRAYEQYF. CDR3 DNA: TGTGCCACTGAAACCTCCTTCTCGGCTAGGGGGCGCGCCTACGAGCAGTACTTC.

The gene calls are TRBV5-1 and TRBJ1-1; 7 bases are shared with TRBD1. From germline, CDR1 is SGHRS and CDR2 YFSETQ. This CDR3 has 17 amino acids. Trimming removed 4 bases from V and 0 bases from J; junction bases left unmatched: 12. CDR3 protein: CASSTRGPGTVNTEAFF. CDR3 nucleotides: TGCGCCAGCAGCACCCGAGGGCCAGGGACAGTGAACACTGAAGCTTTCTTT.

The chain's CDR3 is CASSVAIAGGPEEQFF. CDR3 sequence (DNA): TGTGCCAGCAGCGTAGCTATAGCGGGAGGGCCGGAGGAGCAGTTCTTC. The gene calls are TRBV9 and TRBJ2-1, with TRBD2 matching over 11 bases. V lost 0 bases to trimming and J lost 10 bases; unmatched junction nucleotides: 9. In germline, CDR1 is SGDLS, CDR2 YYNGEE. This CDR3 contains 16 residues. Filled out from reference TRBV9 and TRBJ2-1, the complete variable domain reads DSGVTQTPKHLITATGQRVTLRCSPRSGDLSVYWYQQSLDQGLQFLIQYYNGEERAKGNILERFSAQQFPDLHSELNLSSLELGDSALYFCASSVAIAGGPEEQFFGPGTRLTVL.

The CDR3 region is CASSLVPGLAGPGGRTDTQYF. The DNA of the CDR3 is TGTGCCAGCTCACTAGTCCCGGGACTAGCGGGCCCGGGGGGCCGCACAGATACGCAGTATTTT. The rearrangement uses TRBV18 and TRBJ2-3; 12 bases are a match to TRBD2. CDR1 and CDR2 from the germline V gene are KGHSH and LQKENI. There are 21 residues in the CDR3. With V trimmed by 4 bases and J by 1 base, 18 bases remained unmatched.

The chain joins TRBV7-8 to TRBJ2-7; 7 bases fit TRBD2. The CDR3 covers 20 residues. The germline V gene has CDR1 SGHVS and CDR2 FQNEAQ. The junction had 17 bases not matched to a gene; V was cut back by 0 bases and J by 0 bases. The DNA of the CDR3 is TGTGCCAGCAGCTTAGCGGAACTTGCGGGAGCTTTCCGGAGCTCCTACGAGCAGTACTTC. Protein: CASSLAELAGAFRSSYEQYF.

The chain is built from TRBV6-5 and TRBJ2-7, with no clear D. Germline values: CDR1 MNHEY, CDR2 SVGAGI. The V end was cut by 2 bases, the J end by 7 bases, with 9 bases between. This CDR3 is 12 amino acids long. CDR3: CASSYRLGEQYF. The CDR3 DNA reads TGTGCCAGCAGTTACCGGCTCGGGGAGCAGTACTTC.

The chain is built from TRBV11-1 and TRBJ2-5; the D gene is possibly TRBD1 (5 bases). The germline V gene has CDR1 SGHAT and CDR2 FQDESV (reference sequence). The V end was cut by 5 bases, the J end by 0 bases, with 13 bases between. The CDR3 loop spans 15 amino acids. In nucleotides, the CDR3 is TGTGCCAGCAGCCGAAAAGGACACTACCAAGAGACCCAGTACTTC. Its translation is CASSRKGHYQETQYF.